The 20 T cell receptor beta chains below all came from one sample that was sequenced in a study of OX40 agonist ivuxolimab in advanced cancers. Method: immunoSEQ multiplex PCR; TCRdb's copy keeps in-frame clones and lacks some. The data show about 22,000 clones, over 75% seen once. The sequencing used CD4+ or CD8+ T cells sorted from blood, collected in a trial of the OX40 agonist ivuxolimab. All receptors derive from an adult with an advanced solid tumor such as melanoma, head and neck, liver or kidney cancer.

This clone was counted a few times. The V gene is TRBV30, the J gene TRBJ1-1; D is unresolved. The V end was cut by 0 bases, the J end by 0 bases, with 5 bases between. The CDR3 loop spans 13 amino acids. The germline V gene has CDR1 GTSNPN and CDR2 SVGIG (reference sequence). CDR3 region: CAWSVQLNTEAFF. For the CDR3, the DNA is TGTGCCTGGAGTGTACAGTTGAACACTGAAGCTTTCTTT. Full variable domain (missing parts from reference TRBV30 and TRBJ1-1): SQTIHQWPATLVQPVGSPLSLECTVEGTSNPNLYWYRQAAGRGLQLLFYSVGIGQISSEVPQNLSASRPQDRQFILSSKKLLLSDSGFYLCAWSVQLNTEAFFGQGTRLTVV.

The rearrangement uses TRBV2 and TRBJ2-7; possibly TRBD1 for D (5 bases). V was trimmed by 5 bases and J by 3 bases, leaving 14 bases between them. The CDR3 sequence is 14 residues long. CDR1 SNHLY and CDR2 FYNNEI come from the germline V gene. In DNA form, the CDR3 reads TGTGCCAGCAGTAGGGCGACAGAACTCTACGAGCAGTACTTC. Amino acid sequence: CASSRATELYEQYF.

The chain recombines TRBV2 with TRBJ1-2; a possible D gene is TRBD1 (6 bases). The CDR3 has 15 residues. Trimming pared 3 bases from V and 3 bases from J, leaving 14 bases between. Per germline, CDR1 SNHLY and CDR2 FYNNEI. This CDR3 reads CASSDGGQSYYGYTF. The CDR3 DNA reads TGTGCCAGCAGTGACGGAGGACAGTCCTACTATGGCTACACCTTC.

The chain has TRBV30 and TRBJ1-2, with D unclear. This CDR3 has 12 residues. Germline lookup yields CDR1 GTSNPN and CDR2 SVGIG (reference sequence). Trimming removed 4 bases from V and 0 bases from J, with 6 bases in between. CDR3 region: CAWKSTNYGYTF. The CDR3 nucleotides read TGTGCCTGGAAGTCGACTAACTATGGCTACACCTTC.

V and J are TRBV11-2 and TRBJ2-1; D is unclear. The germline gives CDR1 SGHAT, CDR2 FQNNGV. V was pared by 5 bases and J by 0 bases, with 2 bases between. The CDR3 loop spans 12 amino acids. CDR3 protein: CASSTSYNEQFF. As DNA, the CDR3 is TGTGCCAGCAGCACCTCCTACAATGAGCAGTTCTTC.

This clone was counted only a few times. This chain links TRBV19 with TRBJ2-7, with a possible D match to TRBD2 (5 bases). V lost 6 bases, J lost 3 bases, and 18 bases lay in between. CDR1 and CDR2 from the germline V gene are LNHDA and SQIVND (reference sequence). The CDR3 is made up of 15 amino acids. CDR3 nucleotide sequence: TGTGCCAGTAGAGAAGATAGCCCAGAGGGCTACGAGCAGTACTTC. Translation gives CASREDSPEGYEQYF.

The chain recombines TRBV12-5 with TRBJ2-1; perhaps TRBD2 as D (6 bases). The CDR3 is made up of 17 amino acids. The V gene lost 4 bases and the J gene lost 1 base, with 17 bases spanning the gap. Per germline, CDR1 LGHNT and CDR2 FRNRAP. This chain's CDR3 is CASGSPGVADSYNEQFF. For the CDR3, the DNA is TGTGCTAGTGGTTCGCCGGGGGTAGCGGATTCCTACAATGAGCAGTTCTTC.

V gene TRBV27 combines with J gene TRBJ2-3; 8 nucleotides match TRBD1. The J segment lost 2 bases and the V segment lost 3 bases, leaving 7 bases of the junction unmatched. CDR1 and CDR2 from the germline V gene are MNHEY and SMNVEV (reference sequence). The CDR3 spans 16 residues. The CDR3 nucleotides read TGTGCCAGCAGTTTTTCGGGACAGGTCTACACAGATACGCAGTATTTT. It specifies CASSFSGQVYTDTQYF.

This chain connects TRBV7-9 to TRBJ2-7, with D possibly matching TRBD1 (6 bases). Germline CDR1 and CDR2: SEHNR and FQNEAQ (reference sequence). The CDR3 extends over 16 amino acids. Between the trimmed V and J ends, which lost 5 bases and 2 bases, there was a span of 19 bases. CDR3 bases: TGTGCCAGCAGCCTCGGGACAACCAGATCCACCTACGAGCAGTACTTC. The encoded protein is CASSLGTTRSTYEQYF.

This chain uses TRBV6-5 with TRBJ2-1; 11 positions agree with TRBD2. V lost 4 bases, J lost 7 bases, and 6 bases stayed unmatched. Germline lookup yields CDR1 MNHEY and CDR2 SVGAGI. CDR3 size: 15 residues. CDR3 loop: CASSSSGGPGNEQFF. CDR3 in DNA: TGTGCCAGCAGTTCTAGCGGGGGGCCAGGGAATGAGCAGTTCTTC.

CDR3 protein: CASSASPGLADNEQFF. The CDR3 DNA follows: TGTGCCAGTAGTGCCTCTCCGGGACTAGCGGACAATGAGCAGTTCTTC. This chain joins TRBV19 and TRBJ2-1; TRBD2 agrees at 11 bases. The CDR3 has 16 amino acids. Unmatched junction bases numbered 8, after V lost 5 bases and J lost 5 bases. Germline V CDR1 and CDR2: LNHDA, SQIVND (reference sequence).

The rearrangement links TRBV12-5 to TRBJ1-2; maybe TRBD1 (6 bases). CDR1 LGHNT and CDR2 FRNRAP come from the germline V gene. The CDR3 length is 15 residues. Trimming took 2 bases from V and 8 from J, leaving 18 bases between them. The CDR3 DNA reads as TGTGCTAGTGGTTTGCCGGGGGACACCGCCTTCGGCTACACCTTC. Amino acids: CASGLPGDTAFGYTF.

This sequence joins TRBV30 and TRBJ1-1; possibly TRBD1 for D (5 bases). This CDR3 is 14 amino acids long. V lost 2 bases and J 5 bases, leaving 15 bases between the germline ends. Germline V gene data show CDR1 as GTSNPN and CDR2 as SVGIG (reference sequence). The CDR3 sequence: CAWSPGLFMTEAFF. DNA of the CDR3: TGTGCCTGGAGTCCAGGGCTTTTTATGACTGAAGCTTTCTTT.

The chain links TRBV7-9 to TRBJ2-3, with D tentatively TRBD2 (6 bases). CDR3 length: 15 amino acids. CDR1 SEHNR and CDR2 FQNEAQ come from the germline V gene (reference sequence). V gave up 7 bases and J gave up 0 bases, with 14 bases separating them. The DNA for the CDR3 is TGTGCCAGCATTCGGCCGGGGGTTAGCACAGATACGCAGTATTTT. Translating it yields CASIRPGVSTDTQYF.

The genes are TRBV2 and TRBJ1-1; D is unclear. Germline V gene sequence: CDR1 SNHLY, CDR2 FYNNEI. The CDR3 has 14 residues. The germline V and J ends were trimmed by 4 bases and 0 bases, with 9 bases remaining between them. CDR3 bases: TGTGCCAGCAGTGGACGGAAGATGAACACTGAAGCTTTCTTT. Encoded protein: CASSGRKMNTEAFF.

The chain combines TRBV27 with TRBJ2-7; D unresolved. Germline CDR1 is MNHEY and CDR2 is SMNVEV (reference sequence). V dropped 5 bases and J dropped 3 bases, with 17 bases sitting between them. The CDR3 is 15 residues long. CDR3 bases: TGTGCCAGCAGTGCCGTACACGGAGAAAACTACGAGCAGTACTTC. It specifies CASSAVHGENYEQYF.

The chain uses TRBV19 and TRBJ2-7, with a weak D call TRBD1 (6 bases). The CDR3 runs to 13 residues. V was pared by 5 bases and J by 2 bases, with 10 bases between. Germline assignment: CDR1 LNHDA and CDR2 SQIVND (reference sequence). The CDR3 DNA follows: TGTGCCAGTAGTGCCGGACAGCCCTACGAGCAGTACTTC. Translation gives CASSAGQPYEQYF. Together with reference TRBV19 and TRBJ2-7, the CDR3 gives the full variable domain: DGGITQSPKYLFRKEGQNVTLSCEQNLNHDAMYWYRQDPGQGLRLIYYSQIVNDFQKGDIAEGYSVSREKKESFPLTVTSAQKNPTAFYLCASSAGQPYEQYFGPGTRLTVT.

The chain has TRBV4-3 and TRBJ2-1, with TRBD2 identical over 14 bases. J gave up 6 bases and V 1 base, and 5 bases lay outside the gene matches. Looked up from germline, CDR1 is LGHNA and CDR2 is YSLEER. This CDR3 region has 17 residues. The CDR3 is CASSQGTSGGQGNEQFF. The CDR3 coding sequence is TGCGCCAGCAGCCAAGGGACTAGCGGGGGGCAGGGCAATGAGCAGTTCTTC.

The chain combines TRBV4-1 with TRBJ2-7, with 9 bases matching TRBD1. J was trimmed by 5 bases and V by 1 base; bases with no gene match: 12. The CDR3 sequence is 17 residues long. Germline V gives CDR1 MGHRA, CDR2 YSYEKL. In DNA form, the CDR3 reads TGCGCCAGCAGCCAAGGCGGCCTCCGGGACAGGGCGGACGAGCAGTACTTC. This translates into CASSQGGLRDRADEQYF.

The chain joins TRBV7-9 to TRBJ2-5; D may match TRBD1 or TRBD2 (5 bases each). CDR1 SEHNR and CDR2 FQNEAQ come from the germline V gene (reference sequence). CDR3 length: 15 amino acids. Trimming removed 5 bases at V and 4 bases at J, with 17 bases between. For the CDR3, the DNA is TGTGCCAGCAGCCCCGGGACCGTCAGTGGAGAGACCCAGTACTTC. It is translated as CASSPGTVSGETQYF.